This is a list of T cell receptor beta chains from one sample in a study of blood T cell repertoires in COVID-19. Method: immunoSEQ multiplex PCR; TCRdb's copy keeps in-frame clones and lacks some. The profile shows about 220,000 clones, approximately 90% of them singletons. The sequenced sample consisted of PBMCs or T cells enriched from blood (not recorded which). All receptors derive from a woman aged 40 to 55 with acute COVID-19. Each CDR3 is given with its conserved first and last residue.

j_call v_call cdr3_aa
TRBJ1-3 TRBV19 CASGGRGGLGGNTIYF
TRBJ2-1 TRBV7-2 CASSLVQGWYEQFF
TRBJ1-3 TRBV18 CASSPDRNGNTIYF
TRBJ1-1 TRBV19 CASSINRAGPNTEAFF
TRBJ2-3 TRBV19 CASSMGARDTQYF
TRBJ2-5 TRBV7-2 CASSLDSGAYQETQYF
TRBJ1-3 TRBV9 CASSVGSSHSGNTIYF
TRBJ1-2 TRBV19 CASSISPGFTYGYTF
TRBJ1-4 TRBV4-1 CASSQDLDSYSATNEKLFF
TRBJ1-2 TRBV6-2/TRBV6-3 CASSYLGQRYGYTF
TRBJ2-2 TRBV4-1 CASSQDKGGAYTGELFF
TRBJ1-6 TRBV7-2 CASSLGSTGAVSSPLHF
TRBJ1-1 TRBV27 CASGTGREAFF
TRBJ1-6 TRBV19 CASTELDREGSPLHF
TRBJ2-4 TRBV4-2 CASSQEQGIYIQYF
TRBJ2-2 TRBV7-9 CASSLQTSGSLTGELFF
TRBJ1-5 TRBV5-5 CASTIDGYSNQPQHF
TRBJ2-5 TRBV5-1 CASSRSGQVQETQYF
TRBJ1-5 TRBV7-9 CASSPPGYSNQPQHF
TRBJ1-6 TRBV19 CASSSGGVDNSPLHF
TRBJ1-1 TRBV7-2 CASSLVDHFSKGAFF
TRBJ1-1 TRBV5-1 CASSPTGVNTEAFF
TRBJ2-5 TRBV5-1 CASSLSQETQYF